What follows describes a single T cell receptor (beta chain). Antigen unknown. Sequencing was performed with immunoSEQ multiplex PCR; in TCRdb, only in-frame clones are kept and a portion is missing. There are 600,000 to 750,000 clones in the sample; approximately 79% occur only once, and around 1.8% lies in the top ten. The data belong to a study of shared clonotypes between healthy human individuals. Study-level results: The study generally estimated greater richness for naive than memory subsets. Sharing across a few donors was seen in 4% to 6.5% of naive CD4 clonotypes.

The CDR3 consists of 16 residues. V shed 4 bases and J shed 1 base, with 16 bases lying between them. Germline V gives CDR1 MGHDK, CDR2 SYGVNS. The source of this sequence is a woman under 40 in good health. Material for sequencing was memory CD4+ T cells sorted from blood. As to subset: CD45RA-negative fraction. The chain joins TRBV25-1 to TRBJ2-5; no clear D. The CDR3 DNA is TGTGCCAGCAGTGCCCCCTCGTTAGGGCCCCAAGAGACCCAGTACTTC. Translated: CASSAPSLGPQETQYF.